The 18 T cell receptor beta chains given below trace back to one sample, sequenced in a study of beta chain features in type 1 diabetes. Every bit of the isolated RNA underwent reverse transcription, so sequencing read expressed TCRB transcripts. The table came from immunoSEQ multiplex PCR; TCRdb's copy has only in-frame clones and leaves some out. The data show hundreds of thousands of clones, with approximately 11% seen just once and roughly 0.014% held by the top ten. The sample was naive CD4+ T cells from blood. The receptors here all came from a woman aged 30 to 39 in good health.

This sequence joins TRBV28 and TRBJ1-5; maybe TRBD1 (6 bases). The germline CDR1 and CDR2 sequences are MDHEN and SYDVKM. CDR3 length: 16 amino acids. The germline V and J ends were trimmed by 5 bases and 5 bases, with 19 bases remaining between them. DNA for the CDR3: TGTGCCAGCAGTCCATACAGGGTGCCCTCCGATCAGCCCCAGCATTTT. Translating it yields CASSPYRVPSDQPQHF. The entire variable domain, with the rest obtained from reference TRBV28 and TRBJ1-5, is as follows: DVKVTQSSRYLVKRTGEKVFLECVQDMDHENMFWYRQDPGLGLRLIYFSYDVKMKEKGDIPEGYSVSREKKERFSLILESASTNQTSMYLCASSPYRVPSDQPQHFGDGTRLSIL.

This clone was found a few times. CDR3 DNA sequence: TGTGCCAGCAGCGCCCGGACAGGGGTCACCGGGGAGCTGTTTTTT. Protein sequence: CASSARTGVTGELFF. The chain joins TRBV7-2 to TRBJ2-2; 9 positions agree with TRBD1. V was pared by 5 bases and J by 4 bases, with 5 bases of the junction left unmatched. There are 15 residues in the CDR3. Germline assignment: CDR1 SGHTA and CDR2 FQGNSA.

The rearrangement links TRBV5-4 to TRBJ1-2, with TRBD1 matching over 7 bases. The germline gives CDR1 SGHNT, CDR2 YYREEE (reference sequence). This CDR3 has 15 residues. V lost 4 bases to trimming and J lost 4 bases; unmatched junction nucleotides: 10. CDR3 DNA sequence: TGTGCCAGCAGCAAGGCCGGACAGGCCCCCTATGGCTACACCTTC. Its translation is CASSKAGQAPYGYTF.

The chain has TRBV28 and TRBJ1-1, with TRBD1 identical over 7 bases. V trimming: 3 bases; J trimming: 6 bases; junction bases outside the gene matches: 10. The CDR3 is 15 amino acids. From germline, CDR1 is MDHEN and CDR2 SYDVKM. The CDR3 protein is CASSLEGGGFAEAFF. The DNA for the CDR3 is TGTGCCAGCAGTTTGGAAGGGGGCGGATTCGCTGAAGCTTTCTTT. The full variable domain, completed using reference TRBV28 and TRBJ1-1, is DVKVTQSSRYLVKRTGEKVFLECVQDMDHENMFWYRQDPGLGLRLIYFSYDVKMKEKGDIPEGYSVSREKKERFSLILESASTNQTSMYLCASSLEGGGFAEAFFGQGTRLTVV.

The chain links TRBV7-2 to TRBJ2-7, with 9 bases matching TRBD2. The CDR3 consists of 17 residues. Trimming took 1 base from V and 0 from J; bases not matched to a gene: 7. Germline V gene lookup returns CDR1 SGHTA and CDR2 FQGNSA. For the CDR3, the DNA is TGTGCCAGCAGCTTAGTCGGCGGGAGGGCCCCCTCCTACGAGCAGTACTTC. Amino acid sequence: CASSLVGGRAPSYEQYF.

This clone showed up just a few times. The chain couples TRBV5-8 to TRBJ1-2; D gene uncertain. V shed 3 bases and J shed 1 base, with 10 bases lying between them. The CDR3 totals 14 residues. Germline loops: CDR1 SGHTS, CDR2 YDEGEE. CDR3: CASSSAGFNYGYTF. The DNA for the CDR3 is TGTGCCAGCAGCTCGGCGGGGTTTAACTATGGCTACACCTTC.

This clone was seen only a few times. The CDR3 DNA reads TGTGCCAGCAGCTTGGCTACTAGGGAAGAGACCCAGTACTTC. Protein sequence: CASSLATREETQYF. The chain is built from TRBV5-4 and TRBJ2-5; a possible D gene is TRBD2 (5 bases). This CDR3 contains 14 residues. V gave up 0 bases and J gave up 3 bases, with 9 bases separating them. The V gene's germline CDR1 is SGHNT and CDR2 YYREEE (reference sequence).

The chain recombines TRBV5-4 with TRBJ2-1; weak D call: TRBD2 (7 bases). The length of the CDR3 is 15 residues. The V gene lost 0 bases and the J gene lost 10 bases, with 17 bases spanning the gap. Looked up from germline, CDR1 is SGHNT and CDR2 is YYREEE (reference sequence). CDR3 in DNA: TGTGCCAGCAGCTTGGGAGGGGGGGGAGCGGGAGAGCAGTTCTTC. Its protein product is CASSLGGGGAGEQFF.

This chain uses TRBV27 with TRBJ1-4; D unresolved. The CDR3 runs to 14 residues. Germline CDR1 and CDR2: MNHEY and SMNVEV (reference sequence). V lost 2 bases and J lost 4, with 8 bases in between. CDR3 in amino acids: CASSLRRINEKLFF. CDR3 nucleotide sequence: TGTGCCAGCAGTTTACGGCGGATTAATGAAAAACTGTTTTTT.

This clone was counted a few times. The chain joins TRBV19 to TRBJ2-2, with 9 bases fitting TRBD2. Germline CDR1 LNHDA, CDR2 SQIVND (reference sequence). J was trimmed by 7 bases and V by 6 bases; bases with no gene match: 12. This CDR3 contains 16 residues. This CDR3 is CASRGGVAGVFGELFF. CDR3 DNA sequence: TGTGCCAGTAGAGGAGGCGTAGCGGGAGTGTTCGGGGAGCTGTTTTTT.

This rearrangement joins TRBV27 to TRBJ2-7; 8 nucleotides match TRBD1. Germline V gene data show CDR1 as MNHEY and CDR2 as SMNVEV (reference sequence). The CDR3 consists of 17 residues. V shed 6 bases, J shed 0 bases, and the junction held 13 bases outside the gene matches. CDR3 protein: CASRDSGTGLSSYEQYF. CDR3 nucleotide sequence: TGTGCCAGCAGGGACTCAGGGACAGGCCTTAGCTCCTACGAGCAGTACTTC.

This clone was seen a handful of times. This sample includes further DNA sequences coding for the same CDR3. This chain joins TRBV18 and TRBJ2-5; no clear D gene. CDR3 size: 13 residues. Germline CDR1 KGHSH, CDR2 LQKENI. Trimming shortened V by 1 base and J by 4 bases, and 7 bases separated the two germline ends. CDR3 sequence (DNA): TGTGCCAGCTCACCACGGTCCGGAGAGACCCAGTACTTC. Its translation: CASSPRSGETQYF. Supplemented by reference TRBV18 and TRBJ2-5, the full variable domain reads NAGVMQNPRHLVRRRGQEARLRCSPMKGHSHVYWYRQLPEEGLKFMVYLQKENIIDESGMPKERFSAEFPKEGPSILRIQQVVRGDSAAYFCASSPRSGETQYFGPGTRLLVL.

As for this clone: In the same sample, other DNA sequences code for this CDR3. The chain recombines TRBV4-2 with TRBJ2-3; possibly TRBD2 for D (6 bases). Germline CDR1 LGHNA, CDR2 YNFKEQ. The CDR3 has 16 residues. V lost 0 bases, J lost 0 bases, and 10 bases lay in between. The CDR3 is CASSQEVAESTDTQYF. CDR3 DNA: TGTGCCAGCAGCCAAGAGGTAGCGGAGAGCACAGATACGCAGTATTTT.

The chain is built from TRBV7-2 and TRBJ2-7, with TRBD2 matching over 10 bases. CDR3 size: 16 residues. V lost 0 bases, J lost 3 bases, and 5 bases stayed unmatched. CDR1 and CDR2 (germline): SGHTA, FQGNSA. In DNA, the CDR3 is TGTGCCAGCAGCTTAGCGCTGCTAGCGGGAGTCTACGAGCAGTACTTC. Its protein is CASSLALLAGVYEQYF.

This chain uses TRBV2 with TRBJ2-5; TRBD1 matches 11 bases. Germline CDR1 and CDR2: SNHLY and FYNNEI. The CDR3 spans 13 residues. With 6 bases clipped from V and 5 bases from J, the junction kept 2 bases outside the gene matches. The CDR3 reads CASRRDRGETQYF. The CDR3 DNA sequence: TGTGCCAGCAGGAGGGACAGGGGGGAGACCCAGTACTTC.

The chain carries TRBV28 and TRBJ2-5; TRBD2 agrees at 11 bases. Germline assignment: CDR1 MDHEN and CDR2 SYDVKM. The CDR3 covers 17 residues. After removal of 3 bases from V and 7 bases from J, the junction contained 13 bases not matched to a gene. The CDR3: CASSLGGLAEGTGTQYF. CDR3 nucleotide sequence: TGTGCCAGCAGTTTGGGGGGACTAGCGGAAGGCACGGGGACCCAGTACTTC.

This chain connects TRBV11-3 to TRBJ2-1; tentatively, D is TRBD2 (6 bases). The CDR3 runs to 16 residues. The V and J ends lost 5 bases and 5 bases respectively, with 19 bases between them. In germline, CDR1 is SGHNT, CDR2 YENEEA. The DNA of the CDR3 is TGTGCCAGCAGCCCGGGACTCGGCCCGAGAGACAATGAGCAGTTCTTC. Translating gives CASSPGLGPRDNEQFF.

Worth noting for this clone: A read error may produce the germline difference seen at one junction end. The V and J genes are TRBV6-6 and TRBJ2-7; 15 bases line up with TRBD2. CDR1 is MNHNY and CDR2 is SVGAGI in the germline V gene (reference sequence). The CDR3 loop spans 16 amino acids. The chain's CDR3 is CASARTSGRASHEQYF. The CDR3 DNA follows: TGTGCCAGCGCAAGGACTAGCGGGAGGGCCTCCCACGAGCAGTACTTC.